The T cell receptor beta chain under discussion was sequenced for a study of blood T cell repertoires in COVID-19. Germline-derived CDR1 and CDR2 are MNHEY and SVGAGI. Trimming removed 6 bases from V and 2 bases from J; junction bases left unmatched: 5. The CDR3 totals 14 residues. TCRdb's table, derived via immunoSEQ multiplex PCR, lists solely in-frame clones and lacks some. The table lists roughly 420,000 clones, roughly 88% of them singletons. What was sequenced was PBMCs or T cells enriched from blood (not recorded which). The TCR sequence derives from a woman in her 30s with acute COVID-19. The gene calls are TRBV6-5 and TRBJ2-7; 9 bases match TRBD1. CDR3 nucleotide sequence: TGTGCCAGCAGGGGACAGGGAAGTCCCTACGAGCAGTACTTC. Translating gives CASRGQGSPYEQYF.